This is a list of T cell receptor beta chains from one sample in a study of T cell responses to AZD1222 COVID-19 vaccine. The data were produced by immunoSEQ multiplex PCR, yet TCRdb's version contains in-frame clones alone and is incomplete. The repertoire holds 90,000 to 150,000 clones, with around 85% as singletons. The sequenced sample was peripheral blood, obtained on day 0 of AZD1222 vaccination. These receptors originate from an adult in good health. The CDR3 runs from the conserved cysteine through the conserved F or W. D genes are given only for firm matches. The listing skips clone size in some rows; elsewhere it reads once, few, many or a size class.

CASSYSAQGKGSNQPQHF	TGTGCCAGCAGTTACTCGGCCCAGGGTAAGGGTAGCAATCAGCCCCAGCATTTT	.	TRBV6-2/TRBV6-3	.	TRBJ1-5	18
CASTSEAGFSGNTIYF	TGTGCCAGCACCTCCGAGGCGGGATTCTCTGGAAACACCATATATTTT	.	TRBV5-6	.	TRBJ1-3	16
CASSAPGIRGREKLFF	TGTGCCAGCAGCGCCCCCGGAATTAGGGGACGGGAAAAACTGTTTTTT	.	TRBV9	.	TRBJ1-4	16
CASSLPAATNEKLFF	TGTGCCAGCAGCTTACCAGCGGCAACTAATGAAAAACTGTTTTTT	once	TRBV7-9	.	TRBJ1-4	15
CASSGPSGTEAFF	TGTGCCAGCAGCGGCCCATCGGGCACTGAAGCTTTCTTT	.	TRBV9	.	TRBJ1-1	13
CASSQDLTRGGGELFF	TGCGCCAGCAGCCAAGATCTTACTAGAGGGGGCGGGGAGCTGTTTTTT	.	TRBV4-3	.	TRBJ2-2	16
CASSNLSYEQYF	TGTGCCAGCAGTAACCTTTCCTACGAGCAGTACTTC	.	TRBV13	.	TRBJ2-7	12
CASSGLFGGTDNEQFF	TGTGCCAGCAGCGGCCTTTTTGGGGGGACTGACAATGAGCAGTTCTTC	few	TRBV5-5	.	TRBJ2-1	16
CAWSPQRMQPQHF	TGTGCCTGGAGTCCACAGAGGATGCAGCCCCAGCATTTT	few	TRBV30	.	TRBJ1-5	13
CASSYSAGVGNEQFF	TGTGCCAGCAGTTACTCAGCAGGTGTGGGCAATGAGCAGTTCTTC	.	TRBV6-6	.	TRBJ2-1	15
CASSLQGGGFEQFF	TGTGCCAGTAGCCTGCAGGGGGGGGGCTTCGAGCAGTTCTTC	.	TRBV19	.	TRBJ2-1	14
CASSGERSNQPQHF	TGTGCCAGCAGTGGGGAGAGGAGCAATCAGCCCCAGCATTTT	.	TRBV2	.	TRBJ1-5	14
CASTPHRGQPQHF	TGTGCCAGCACCCCTCACCGGGGTCAGCCCCAGCATTTT	.	TRBV12-3/TRBV12-4	.	TRBJ1-5	13
CASSPASYEQYF	TGTGCCAGCAGCCCCGCATCCTACGAGCAGTACTTC	.	TRBV7-2	.	TRBJ2-7	12
CASSLVFPNTGELFF	TGTGCCAGCAGCCTAGTATTCCCTAACACCGGGGAGCTGTTTTTT	few	TRBV28	.	TRBJ2-2	15
CASSSAPDTQYF	TGTGCCAGTAGTTCCGCCCCAGATACGCAGTATTTT	few	TRBV19	.	TRBJ2-3	12
CAWNGDRGDEKLFF	TGTGCCTGGAACGGGGACAGAGGCGATGAAAAACTGTTTTTT	.	TRBV30	TRBD1	TRBJ1-4	14
CASSPQGSNYGYTF	TGTGCCAGCTCACCACAGGGATCCAACTATGGCTACACCTTC	.	TRBV18	.	TRBJ1-2	14
CASSLGGSRNSPLHF	TGTGCCAGCAGCTTAGGAGGTAGTCGGAATTCACCCCTCCACTTT	.	TRBV7-2	.	TRBJ1-6	15
CASSWLDQPQHF	TGTGCCAGCAGCTGGCTCGATCAGCCCCAGCATTTT	.	TRBV7-9	.	TRBJ1-5	12
CASSLGSPSLYSGNTIYF	TGTGCCAGCAGCTTGGGAAGTCCCAGCTTATACTCTGGAAACACCATATATTTT	few	TRBV5-4	.	TRBJ1-3	18
CASSATFLGTGQETQYF	TGTGCCAGCAGTGCAACATTTTTAGGGACAGGGCAGGAGACCCAGTACTTC	few	TRBV6-2/TRBV6-3	TRBD1	TRBJ2-5	17
CASSLLFGDTGGGYEQYF	TGCGCCAGCAGCCTCTTATTTGGGGACACAGGGGGCGGATACGAGCAGTACTTC	.	TRBV4-1	TRBD1	TRBJ2-7	18
CASSRLAGGVLETQYF	TGTGCCAGCAGCCGACTAGCGGGGGGGGTGTTAGAGACCCAGTACTTC	few	TRBV28	TRBD2	TRBJ2-5	16
CASSQGSPLHF	TGTGCCAGCAGCCAAGGGTCACCCCTCCACTTT	.	TRBV14	.	TRBJ1-6	11
CASSSHGTAEAFF	TGTGCCAGCAGCTCTCACGGGACAGCTGAAGCTTTCTTT	.	TRBV7-2	TRBD1	TRBJ1-1	13
CASSRQGAYEQYF	TGTGCCAGCAGCAGACAGGGGGCCTACGAGCAGTACTTC	.	TRBV3-1/TRBV3-2	TRBD1	TRBJ2-7	13
CATSNLGGGDGRDTEAFF	TGTGCCACCAGCAACCTTGGGGGGGGCGATGGGAGGGACACTGAAGCTTTCTTT	.	TRBV15	.	TRBJ1-1	18
CASSPVNGQTEAFF	TGTGCCAGCAGTCCAGTAAACGGGCAGACTGAAGCTTTCTTT	.	TRBV6-2/TRBV6-3	.	TRBJ1-1	14
CASSLFPGQPQHF	TGCGCCAGCAGCTTGTTTCCAGGCCAGCCCCAGCATTTT	.	TRBV5-1	.	TRBJ1-5	13
CASTKGEGVSRNTGELFF	TGTGCCAGTACCAAGGGGGAGGGGGTTTCAAGGAACACCGGGGAGCTGTTTTTT	.	TRBV19	.	TRBJ2-2	18
CSATLGQSPHF	TGCAGTGCTACCCTAGGACAGTCTCCCCACTTT	.	TRBV20-1	.	TRBJ1-6	11
CASSHSMAASYEQYF	TGTGCCAGCAGCCATTCCATGGCGGCGTCCTACGAGCAGTACTTC	few	TRBV3-1/TRBV3-2	.	TRBJ2-7	15
CASSLGLDSPLHF	TGTGCCAGCAGCCTAGGGTTGGATTCACCCCTCCACTTT	once	TRBV27	.	TRBJ1-6	13
CASSFRTGNYGYTF	TGTGCCAGCAGTTTCAGGACAGGGAACTATGGCTACACCTTC	.	TRBV27	TRBD1	TRBJ1-2	14
CASSQDPQTTTDTQYF	TGTGCCAGCAGCCAAGATCCACAGACTACCACAGATACGCAGTATTTT	.	TRBV3-1/TRBV3-2	.	TRBJ2-3	16
CASNPGYNTGELFF	TGTGCCAGCAACCCAGGGTATAACACCGGGGAGCTGTTTTTT	.	TRBV9	.	TRBJ2-2	14
CASSRTGGANTEAFF	TGCGCCAGCAGTCGGACCGGGGGGGCGAACACTGAAGCTTTCTTT	.	TRBV5-1	.	TRBJ1-1	15
CASRGDRVNTEAFF	TGTGCCAGCAGGGGTGACAGGGTGAACACTGAAGCTTTCTTT	.	TRBV11-3	TRBD1	TRBJ1-1	14
CASTDGQGNTGELFF	TGTGCCAGTACCGACGGACAGGGGAACACCGGGGAGCTGTTTTTT	.	TRBV19	TRBD1	TRBJ2-2	15
CASSPAGGGHNEQFF	TGTGCCAGCAGCCCAGCAGGGGGGGGGCATAATGAGCAGTTCTTC	once	TRBV9	.	TRBJ2-1	15
CATSDSTWLGGGTEHSYNEQFF	TGTGCCACCAGTGATTCCACTTGGCTAGGGGGGGGTACGGAACACTCCTACAATGAGCAGTTCTTC	.	TRBV24-1	.	TRBJ2-1	22
CASSARGQGNQPQHF	TGTGCCAGCAGCGCACGCGGACAGGGGAATCAGCCCCAGCATTTT	few	TRBV21-1	.	TRBJ1-5	15
CASSSNRGSYEQYF	TGTGCCAGCAGCTCCAACAGGGGGTCCTACGAGCAGTACTTC	.	TRBV5-4	TRBD1	TRBJ2-7	14
CASSLDRGETQYF	TGTGCCAGCAGCCTCGACAGGGGAGAGACCCAGTACTTC	.	TRBV7-9	TRBD1	TRBJ2-5	13
CASSKTQPPNTEAFF	TGTGCCAGCAGTAAAACACAGCCCCCGAACACTGAAGCTTTCTTT	once	TRBV5-5	.	TRBJ1-1	15
CAISDEGSGKAFF	TGTGCCATCAGTGATGAAGGGTCAGGGAAAGCTTTCTTT	.	TRBV10-3	.	TRBJ1-1	13
CASSPSSSSGNTIYF	TGTGCCAGCAGCCCATCTAGTAGCTCTGGAAACACCATATATTTT	once	TRBV11-2	.	TRBJ1-3	15
CASSLGRGREHEQYF	TGCGCCAGCAGCTTGGGTAGGGGGCGCGAGCACGAGCAGTACTTC	.	TRBV5-1	TRBD1	TRBJ2-7	15
CASSLDRGWGEQYF	TGTGCCAGCAGCTTGGACAGGGGTTGGGGCGAGCAGTACTTC	.	TRBV5-4	TRBD1	TRBJ2-7	14
CASSYTGQGRYEQYF	TGTGCCAGCAGTTACACGGGACAGGGAAGGTACGAGCAGTACTTC	.	TRBV28	TRBD1	TRBJ2-7	15
CASSADQGFAGNTIYF	TGTGCCAGCAGCGCGGACCAGGGGTTCGCTGGAAACACCATATATTTT	once	TRBV9	.	TRBJ1-3	16
CASSLAGRSPLHF	TGTGCCAGCAGCTTAGCAGGACGCTCACCCCTCCACTTT	.	TRBV7-2	.	TRBJ1-6	13
CASSLPLGELFF	TGTGCCAGCAGCTTACCCCTCGGGGAGCTGTTTTTT	once	TRBV11-1	.	TRBJ2-2	12